These 7 T cell receptor beta chains originate from one sample sequenced in a study of T cell responses to AZD1222 COVID-19 vaccine (TCRdb year 2021). The time point label here, explained by the study, means: baseline before first vaccination. Library generation was performed with the immunoSEQ multiplex PCR assay. Imported from immuneACCESS, the table was reduced by TCRdb to in-frame sequences with V and J called. These copies leave out some clones; in studies compared against another copy, an unresolved V gene accounts for under half, and the cause of the remainder is not known. The sample table records some 100,000 clones; 92% of these occur just once. Roughly 1.7% of the sample belongs to the ten largest clones. Sequenced material: peripheral blood, taken on day 0 of AZD1222 vaccination. The source of these receptors is an adult in good health.

The J gene is TRBJ2-3, the V gene TRBV19, with D uncertain. V lost 3 bases and J lost 3, with 10 bases in between. The CDR3 sequence is 14 residues long. In germline, CDR1 is LNHDA, CDR2 SQIVND (reference sequence). CDR3 in amino acids: CASSISGSTDTQYF. The CDR3 bases are TGTGCCAGTAGTATTTCTGGTTCTACAGATACGCAGTATTTT.

This sequence joins TRBV7-2 and TRBJ1-3; D is unclear. V was clipped by 1 base and J by 3 bases, with 7 bases between them. The CDR3 spans 14 residues. Germline loops: CDR1 SGHTA, CDR2 FQGNSA. CDR3 in DNA: TGTGCCAGCAGCTTAGTATCCAATGGAAACACCATATATTTT. Its translation: CASSLVSNGNTIYF.

The rearrangement joins TRBV7-8 to TRBJ2-5; 9 bases agree with TRBD1. The CDR3 has 13 residues. The germline gives CDR1 SGHVS, CDR2 FQNEAQ. J lost 5 bases, V lost 4 bases, and 2 bases had no gene match. CDR3 protein: CASSSDRGETQYF. The DNA of the CDR3 is TGTGCCAGCAGCTCAGACAGGGGGGAGACCCAGTACTTC.

About this clone itself: This CDR3 is also generated by other DNA sequences in the sample. The rearrangement uses TRBV6-5 and TRBJ2-5; possibly TRBD1 or TRBD2 for D (5 bases each). The CDR3 is 13 residues long. In germline, CDR1 is MNHEY, CDR2 SVGAGI. Trimming cost V 6 bases and J 2 bases, with 10 bases left between them. CDR3: CASSRDRQETQYF. DNA of the CDR3: TGTGCCAGCAGCCGGGACCGACAAGAGACCCAGTACTTC.

The chain joins TRBV24-1 to TRBJ1-4; 7 bases line up with TRBD1. This CDR3 is 16 amino acids long. With 4 bases clipped from V and 5 bases from J, the junction kept 9 bases outside the gene matches. Germline values: CDR1 KGHDR, CDR2 SFDVKD. For the CDR3, the DNA is TGTGCCACCAGTGACCCTCGACAGGGAGGGAATGAAAAACTGTTTTTT. Protein: CATSDPRQGGNEKLFF.

This chain joins TRBV5-6 and TRBJ1-1; no firm D call. The germline V gene encodes CDR1 SGHDT and CDR2 YYEEEE. Between the trimmed V and J ends, which lost 4 bases and 3 bases, there was a span of 19 bases. The CDR3 contains 16 residues. The CDR3 bases are TGTGCCAGCAGCCAGCCTGATGGGGTCCTGGACACTGAAGCTTTCTTT. It is translated as CASSQPDGVLDTEAFF. The whole variable domain, remainder taken from reference TRBV5-6 and TRBJ1-1, is DAGVTQSPTHLIKTRGQQVTLRCSPKSGHDTVSWYQQALGQGPQFIFQYYEEEERQRGNFPDRFSGHQFPNYSSELNVNALLLGDSALYLCASSQPDGVLDTEAFFGQGTRLTVV.

This clone was counted a single time. The V call is TRBV28, the J call TRBJ1-1; no clear D gene. This CDR3 region has 13 residues. Between the trimmed V and J ends, which lost 2 bases and 3 bases, there was a span of 7 bases. CDR1 MDHEN and CDR2 SYDVKM come from the germline V gene. CDR3 sequence: CASSLTQDTEAFF. Here the CDR3 DNA reads TGTGCCAGCAGTTTAACCCAGGACACTGAAGCTTTCTTT.